The 29 T cell receptor beta chains below were found in one sample sequenced in a study of cytomegalovirus exposure and HLA in healthy donors. The PCR made use of 60 Vbeta and 13 Jbeta primers. Produced via immunoSEQ multiplex PCR; TCRdb's table is partial and in-frame only. The sample lists about 180,000 clones, less than 90% occurring once. Sequenced input: PBMCs. Receptor source: a man aged 25 to 40 in good health and CMV-seronegative.

The chain uses TRBV27 and TRBJ2-7, with 12 positions matching TRBD1. The ends lost 5 bases at V and 7 bases at J; junction bases unmatched: 9. Per germline, CDR1 MNHEY and CDR2 SMNVEV (reference sequence). This CDR3 is 15 amino acids long. As DNA, the CDR3 is TGTGCCAGCAGTCCCACCGGGACAGGGGGCGGGGAGCAGTACTTC. It specifies CASSPTGTGGGEQYF.

V gene TRBV19 combines with J gene TRBJ1-2; D is possibly TRBD1 (5 bases). Germline V gene lookup returns CDR1 LNHDA and CDR2 SQIVND (reference sequence). The CDR3 totals 15 residues. The germline V and J ends were trimmed by 3 bases and 8 bases, with 19 bases remaining between them. The CDR3 bases are TGTGCCAGTAGTATGAGGAGGGGAACGTCGGACGGCTACACCTTC. This gives the protein CASSMRRGTSDGYTF. The full variable domain, with the rest looked up from reference TRBV19 and TRBJ1-2, is DGGITQSPKYLFRKEGQNVTLSCEQNLNHDAMYWYRQDPGQGLRLIYYSQIVNDFQKGDIAEGYSVSREKKESFPLTVTSAQKNPTAFYLCASSMRRGTSDGYTFGSGTRLTVV.

DNA of the CDR3: TGCGCCAGCAGCCAAGACCCGACGGGACAAACCTACGAGCAGTACTTC. This encodes CASSQDPTGQTYEQYF. The genes are TRBV4-1 and TRBJ2-7, with D tentatively TRBD1 (6 bases). V was trimmed by 0 bases and J by 2 bases, leaving 14 bases between them. There are 16 residues in the CDR3. The germline V gene has CDR1 MGHRA and CDR2 YSYEKL.

V gene TRBV5-5 combines with J gene TRBJ2-1, with D perhaps matching TRBD1 (5 bases). Germline loops: CDR1 SGHKS, CDR2 YYEKEE (reference sequence). V was cut by 6 bases and J by 2 bases, with 12 bases left in between. The CDR3 is 14 residues long. CDR3 region: CASTRTYTYNEQFF. CDR3 in DNA: TGTGCCAGCACCCGGACATACACCTACAATGAGCAGTTCTTC. Together with reference TRBV5-5 and TRBJ2-1, the CDR3 gives the full variable domain: DAGVTQSPTHLIKTRGQQVTLRCSPISGHKSVSWYQQVLGQGPQFIFQYYEKEERGRGNFPDRFSARQFPNYSSELNVNALLLGDSALYLCASTRTYTYNEQFFGPGTRLTVL.

This clone was seen a single time. The chain couples TRBV6-1 to TRBJ2-5, with a tentative D call TRBD2 (5 bases). V was pared by 1 base and J by 4 bases, with 10 bases between. The CDR3 covers 14 residues. The germline gives CDR1 MNHNS, CDR2 SASEGT. CDR3 sequence (DNA): TGTGCCAGCAGTGAAGGGGGTAGCGTAGAGACCCAGTACTTC. This translates into CASSEGGSVETQYF.

This clone was seen just once. The V call is TRBV7-6, the J call TRBJ2-2, with D possibly being TRBD2 (7 bases). This CDR3 region has 17 residues. Between the trimmed V and J ends, which lost 1 base and 3 bases, there was a span of 15 bases. Germline lookup yields CDR1 SGHVS and CDR2 FNYEAQ. The CDR3 nucleotides read TGTGCCAGCAGCTTAGGGCCAGGGGAGGGGGACACCGGGGAGCTGTTTTTT. Translated: CASSLGPGEGDTGELFF.

The chain has TRBV28 and TRBJ2-7; D unresolved. The germline V gene encodes CDR1 MDHEN and CDR2 SYDVKM. The germline V and J ends were trimmed by 6 bases and 2 bases, with 5 bases remaining between them. CDR3 length equals 11 residues. For the CDR3, the DNA is TGTGCCAGCAGACGGGCCTACGAGCAGTACTTC. Translated, it gives CASRRAYEQYF.

This clone was found once. CDR3 protein: CASSRGTGTYEQYF. The CDR3 DNA follows: TGTGCCAGCAGCAGGGGGACAGGGACCTACGAGCAGTACTTC. The chain employs TRBV9 and TRBJ2-7; 9 bases match TRBD1. CDR3 size: 14 residues. Germline trimming cut 4 bases from V and 2 bases from J; bases unmatched to any gene: 4. Germline V CDR1 and CDR2: SGDLS, YYNGEE.

The chain is built from TRBV28 and TRBJ1-1, with D hard to call. The CDR3 length is 14 residues. CDR1 is MDHEN and CDR2 is SYDVKM in the germline V gene. V shed 7 bases and J shed 5 bases, with 17 bases lying between them. CDR3 DNA sequence: TGTGCCAGCATGCCCCGAAAGGAGATTACTGAAGCTTTCTTT. It translates to CASMPRKEITEAFF.

The chain has TRBV28 and TRBJ1-4; 7 bases line up with TRBD1. CDR1 is MDHEN, CDR2 SYDVKM, per germline. J lost 0 bases, V lost 5 bases, and 3 bases had no gene match. CDR3 length equals 15 residues. In DNA, the CDR3 is TGTGCCAGCAGTCAGGGGGTCGCAACTAATGAAAAACTGTTTTTT. Its protein is CASSQGVATNEKLFF.

This clone was seen once. The V gene is TRBV13, the J gene TRBJ2-7; 7 bases align to TRBD1. CDR3 length: 14 amino acids. CDR1 is PRHDT and CDR2 is FYEKMQ in the germline V gene (reference sequence). Germline trimming cut 5 bases from V and 5 bases from J; bases unmatched to any gene: 9. The CDR3 sequence: CASSAKTGWNEQYF. The DNA for the CDR3 is TGTGCCAGCAGCGCAAAGACAGGGTGGAACGAGCAGTACTTC.

The chain is built from TRBV6-5 and TRBJ2-1, with TRBD2 matching over 11 bases. CDR3 size: 14 residues. Trimming took 8 bases from V and 4 from J; bases not matched to a gene: 4. The V gene's germline CDR1 is MNHEY and CDR2 SVGAGI. DNA of the CDR3: TGTGCCAGCTCGACTAGCGGGATTTACAATGAGCAGTTCTTC. Translation gives CASSTSGIYNEQFF.

In DNA, the CDR3 is TGCGCCAGCAGCTTGGTAGGGACTAGCGGGAGTAGGAACTTCTACGAGCAGTACTTC. Its protein is CASSLVGTSGSRNFYEQYF. V gene TRBV5-1 combines with J gene TRBJ2-5; 14 bases map to TRBD2. The J call is doubtful: the DNA matches TRBJ2-7 better. The germline V gene encodes CDR1 SGHRS and CDR2 YFSETQ. The CDR3 runs to 19 residues.

The chain employs TRBV2 and TRBJ2-1; D not certain. CDR1 and CDR2 (germline): SNHLY, FYNNEI. There are 11 residues in the CDR3. V lost 4 bases, J lost 8 bases, and 6 bases lay in between. The CDR3 sequence: CASSVYYEQFF. The CDR3 nucleotides read TGTGCCAGCAGTGTGTACTATGAGCAGTTCTTC.

This clone was observed once. V usage is TRBV19 and J usage is TRBJ1-4; tentative D call: TRBD1 (5 bases). Germline V gene data show CDR1 as LNHDA and CDR2 as SQIVND (reference sequence). V dropped 2 bases and J dropped 3 bases, with 10 bases sitting between them. The CDR3 covers 15 residues. CDR3 DNA sequence: TGTGCCAGTAGTATATCGACAGTCTCTAATGAAAAACTGTTTTTT. Translating it yields CASSISTVSNEKLFF.

This clone has more than one count but fewer than ten. The chain carries TRBV4-1 and TRBJ1-1; 8 positions match TRBD1. The V gene end was trimmed by 3 bases and the J gene end by 5 bases; junction bases not matched to a gene: 8. This CDR3 comprises 15 residues. CDR1 and CDR2 from the germline V gene are MGHRA and YSYEKL. The CDR3 DNA reads as TGCGCCAGCAGCCACCCGGCAGGGGGCACGACTGAAGCTTTCTTT. Residues: CASSHPAGGTTEAFF.

The chain links TRBV5-4 to TRBJ2-3, with 12 positions matching TRBD2. The V segment lost 3 bases and the J segment 4 bases; nucleotides outside the gene matches: 3. Germline V CDR1 and CDR2: SGHNT, YYREEE (reference sequence). This CDR3 has 15 amino acids. CDR3 sequence: CASSSTSGGPDTQYF. CDR3 bases: TGTGCCAGCAGCTCGACTAGCGGGGGCCCAGATACGCAGTATTTT.

The sample holds one count of this clone. This chain joins TRBV19 and TRBJ2-1, with D perhaps TRBD2 (5 bases). CDR1 LNHDA and CDR2 SQIVND come from the germline V gene (reference sequence). Trimming shortened V by 3 bases and J by 6 bases, and 21 bases separated the two germline ends. The length of the CDR3 is 17 residues. For the CDR3, the DNA is TGTGCCAGTAGTATTCTCGGTGGAGGCCTGGAAGGCAATGAGCAGTTCTTC. Translated, it gives CASSILGGGLEGNEQFF.

The V and J genes are TRBV6-5 and TRBJ1-6; D is uncertain. The CDR3 runs to 13 residues. Trimming pared 0 bases from V and 8 bases from J, leaving 5 bases between. Germline V CDR1 and CDR2: MNHEY, SVGAGI. In nucleotides, the CDR3 is TGTGCCAGCAGTTACTCTGGAGATTCACCCCTCCACTTT. It yields the protein CASSYSGDSPLHF.

The J gene is TRBJ2-3, the V gene TRBV27; D might be TRBD2 (6 bases). V lost 6 bases and J 0 bases, leaving 13 bases between the germline ends. There are 15 residues in the CDR3. The germline V gene encodes CDR1 MNHEY and CDR2 SMNVEV (reference sequence). CDR3: CASRRGTESTDTQYF. The CDR3 DNA reads as TGTGCCAGCAGACGCGGGACGGAAAGCACAGATACGCAGTATTTT.

The chain links TRBV9 to TRBJ1-5, with a weak D call TRBD1 (5 bases). Germline V CDR1 and CDR2: SGDLS, YYNGEE. This CDR3 is built from 17 residues. V was cut by 0 bases and J by 0 bases, with 13 bases left in between. This CDR3 is CASSVALGGDSNQPQHF. CDR3 in DNA: TGTGCCAGCAGCGTAGCCCTTGGGGGGGATAGCAATCAGCCCCAGCATTTT.

This clone was recorded only once. This sequence joins TRBV6-1 and TRBJ2-1, with a tentative D call TRBD2 (5 bases). In germline, CDR1 is MNHNS, CDR2 SASEGT. The CDR3 extends over 11 amino acids. V was shortened by 5 bases and J by 12 bases, with 11 bases between the two germline ends. The CDR3 loop reads CASSPDEGQFF. CDR3 coding DNA: TGTGCCAGCAGTCCTGACGAGGGGCAGTTCTTC.

A word on this clone: Other DNA sequences in this specimen translate into the identical CDR3. The genes are TRBV6-5 and TRBJ2-5; D unclear. The germline gives CDR1 MNHEY, CDR2 SVGAGI. The CDR3 runs to 12 residues. V was clipped by 2 bases and J by 2 bases, with 3 bases between them. In DNA form, the CDR3 reads TGTGCCAGCAGTTACCCACAAGAGACCCAGTACTTC. Its protein product is CASSYPQETQYF.

The V gene is TRBV27, the J gene TRBJ2-1; perhaps TRBD1 as D (5 bases). CDR3 length: 14 residues. Germline V gene sequence: CDR1 MNHEY, CDR2 SMNVEV (reference sequence). V lost 5 bases and J lost 6, with 14 bases in between. The CDR3 bases are TGTGCCAGCAGTAACGGTCCTAGGGGCAATGAGCAGTTCTTC. Translation gives CASSNGPRGNEQFF.

This clone has more than one count but fewer than ten. The genes are TRBV14 and TRBJ2-7, with D unresolved. V lost 4 bases to trimming and J lost 6 bases, with 13 bases between them. CDR1 SGHDN and CDR2 FVKESK come from the germline V gene. The CDR3 length is 13 residues. The CDR3 loop is CASSPSLYSEQYF. CDR3 DNA sequence: TGTGCCAGCAGCCCGTCCCTATACTCCGAGCAGTACTTC.

The rearrangement links TRBV6-6 to TRBJ2-3; 9 bases match TRBD1. The V gene end was trimmed by 5 bases and the J gene end by 6 bases; junction bases not matched to a gene: 6. CDR1 is MNHNY and CDR2 is SVGAGI in the germline V gene (reference sequence). The length of the CDR3 is 14 residues. CDR3 nucleotide sequence: TGTGCCAGCAGTGACAGGGGGGAGGGTGATACGCAGTATTTT. This translates into CASSDRGEGDTQYF.

The chain carries TRBV29-1 and TRBJ2-7; D possibly corresponds to TRBD2 (5 bases). Trimming pared 6 bases from V and 2 bases from J, leaving 11 bases between. Per germline, CDR1 SQVTM and CDR2 ANQGSEA. The CDR3 covers 12 residues. The CDR3 DNA is TGCAGCGTGGCGGCGGGCCCCTACGAGCAGTACTTC. Its protein product is CSVAAGPYEQYF.

A few counts support this clone. The CDR3 is CASSYGESYGYTF. The CDR3 DNA reads as TGTGCCAGCAGCTACGGAGAGTCCTATGGCTACACCTTC. The V and J genes are TRBV11-2 and TRBJ1-2; D remains ambiguous. Germline CDR1 is SGHAT and CDR2 is FQNNGV. The CDR3 contains 13 residues. V shed 4 bases and J shed 4 bases, with 10 bases lying between them.

The V gene is TRBV6-5, the J gene TRBJ1-2; 7 bases fit TRBD1. The V segment lost 6 bases and the J segment 8 bases; nucleotides outside the gene matches: 6. The CDR3 covers 12 residues. The germline CDR1 and CDR2 sequences are MNHEY and SVGAGI. The CDR3 DNA follows: TGTGCCAGCAGCCCCGGGACAGTGGGCTACACCTTC. Translated, it gives CASSPGTVGYTF.